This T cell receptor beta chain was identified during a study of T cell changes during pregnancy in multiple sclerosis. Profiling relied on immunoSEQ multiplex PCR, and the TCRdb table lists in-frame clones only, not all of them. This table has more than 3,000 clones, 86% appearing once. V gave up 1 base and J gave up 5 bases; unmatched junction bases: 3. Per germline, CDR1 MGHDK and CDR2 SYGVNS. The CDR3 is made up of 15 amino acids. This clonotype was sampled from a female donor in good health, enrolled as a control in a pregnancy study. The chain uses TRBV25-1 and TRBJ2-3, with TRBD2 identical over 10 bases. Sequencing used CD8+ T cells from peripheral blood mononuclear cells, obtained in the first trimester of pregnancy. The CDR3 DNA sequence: TGTGCCAGCAGTGAATTCCGGACTAGCGGAGATACGCAGTATTTT. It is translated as CASSEFRTSGDTQYF.